These 5 T cell receptor beta chains were sequenced from one sample in a study of blood T cell repertoires in COVID-19. Measured with immunoSEQ multiplex PCR; TCRdb has only the in-frame clones, and not every one. This repertoire shows under 200,000 clones, 90% found once; its top ten account for roughly 0.56%. Sequencing used peripheral blood. The receptors stem from a man aged 45-60 years with acute or convalescent COVID-19.

V is TRBV20-1 and J is TRBJ1-4; D unresolved. The V end lost 6 bases, the J end lost 10 bases, and 12 bases lay between the germline ends. The CDR3 is 11 amino acids. Germline CDR1 and CDR2: DFQATT and SNEGSKA (reference sequence). CDR3 bases: TGCAGTGCAGGCGAGGGTGGAAAACTGTTTTTT. This translates into CSAGEGGKLFF.

The chain has TRBV7-2 and TRBJ2-7; 12 bases are shared with TRBD2. Germline-derived CDR1 and CDR2 are SGHTA and FQGNSA. CDR3 length: 14 amino acids. V was clipped by 5 bases and J by 7 bases; unmatched bases: 6. CDR3 in amino acids: CASSPSGRAGEQYF. The CDR3 DNA reads TGTGCCAGCAGCCCTAGCGGGAGGGCTGGGGAGCAGTACTTC.

V and J are TRBV5-8 and TRBJ2-7; D is possibly TRBD1 (5 bases). This CDR3 comprises 16 residues. Germline CDR1 and CDR2: SGHTS and YDEGEE. V lost 1 base and J 3 bases, leaving 17 bases between the germline ends. For the CDR3, the DNA is TGTGCCAGCAGCTTGCGTGGGCCGGCTAGGGGCTACGAGCAGTACTTC. Its translation: CASSLRGPARGYEQYF.

This rearrangement joins TRBV12-5 to TRBJ2-1, with D unresolved. CDR3 length equals 14 residues. Germline CDR1 is LGHNT and CDR2 is FRNRAP. V was clipped by 6 bases and J by 5 bases, with 14 bases between them. CDR3 DNA: TGTGCTAGTGGACGTCAGGCCCGCGACAATGAGCAGTTCTTC. It codes for CASGRQARDNEQFF.

The rearrangement joins TRBV4-2 to TRBJ1-1; D may be TRBD1 (5 bases). The CDR3 runs to 14 residues. Germline lookup yields CDR1 LGHNA and CDR2 YNFKEQ. V lost 7 bases to trimming and J lost 6 bases, with 18 bases between them. CDR3 coding DNA: TGTGCCAGCAATGCCAGACGGGGGGGTCCTGAAGCTTTCTTT. Translating gives CASNARRGGPEAFF.